This T cell receptor (beta chain) was obtained from a study of cytomegalovirus exposure and HLA in healthy donors. Points from the study as a whole: The only immune exposure information that was available was CMV serostatus. Within a later analysis, the majority of CMV-associated TCR beta chains appeared HLA-restricted.

13 Jbeta primers and 60 Vbeta primers were used for the PCR. This table comes from immunoSEQ multiplex PCR, and its TCRdb copy is limited to in-frame clones, with some not included. The sample includes 89,000 or so clones, 60% to 80% of them seen just once. V lost 0 bases, J lost 2 bases, and 9 bases lay in between. The CDR3 sequence is 15 residues long. CDR1 and CDR2 (germline): SGDLS, YYNGEE. The sample holds a few counts of this clone. The antigen remains unidentified. This chain links TRBV9 with TRBJ1-3, with D possibly matching TRBD1 (5 bases). This receptor was obtained from a boy aged 5-17 years in good health and CMV-seronegative. Sequencing was carried out using PBMCs. The CDR3 protein is CASSVAGPPGNTIYF. CDR3 bases: TGTGCCAGCAGCGTAGCAGGGCCCCCTGGAAACACCATATATTTT.